This T cell receptor (beta chain) was captured by sequencing in a study of cytomegalovirus exposure and HLA in healthy donors. The CDR3 length is 14 residues. Per the germline V gene, CDR1 is MNHEY and CDR2 is SVGAGI. The V end was cut by 0 bases, the J end by 4 bases, with 7 bases between. This clone was counted between two and nine times. It was with 60 Vbeta and 13 Jbeta primers that the PCR ran. Clones were sequenced by immunoSEQ multiplex PCR, and TCRdb holds only the in-frame ones, with some missing. The profile shows about 200,000 clones, around four fifths of them singletons. This clonotype was obtained from a man aged 50 to 59 in good health and CMV-seronegative. The sample comprised PBMCs. This chain uses TRBV6-5 with TRBJ2-1; possibly TRBD1 for D (6 bases). CDR3 amino acids: CASSYSDRYNEQFF. CDR3 in DNA: TGTGCCAGCAGTTACTCGGACAGATACAATGAGCAGTTCTTC.